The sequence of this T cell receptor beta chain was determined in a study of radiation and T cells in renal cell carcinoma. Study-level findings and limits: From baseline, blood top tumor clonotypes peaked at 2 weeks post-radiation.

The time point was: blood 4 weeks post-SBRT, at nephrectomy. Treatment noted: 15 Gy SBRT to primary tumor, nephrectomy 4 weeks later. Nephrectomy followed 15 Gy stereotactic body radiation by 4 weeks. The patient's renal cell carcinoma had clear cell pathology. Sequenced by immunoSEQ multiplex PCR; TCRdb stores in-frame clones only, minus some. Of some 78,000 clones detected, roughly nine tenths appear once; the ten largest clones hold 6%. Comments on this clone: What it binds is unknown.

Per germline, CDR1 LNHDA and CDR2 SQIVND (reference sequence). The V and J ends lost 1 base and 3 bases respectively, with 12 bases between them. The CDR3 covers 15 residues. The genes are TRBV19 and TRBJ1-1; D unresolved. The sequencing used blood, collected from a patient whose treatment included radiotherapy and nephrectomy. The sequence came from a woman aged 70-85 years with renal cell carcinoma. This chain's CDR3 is CASSIARLMDTEAFF. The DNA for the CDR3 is TGTGCCAGTAGTATAGCACGGTTGATGGACACTGAAGCTTTCTTT.